Below are 18 T cell receptor beta chains sequenced from a single sample in a study of blood T cell repertoires in COVID-19. TCRdb keeps only in-frame clones here, not all; method: immunoSEQ multiplex PCR. This sample has some 69,000 clones, with about 90% found just once. The sample comprised peripheral blood. Receptor source: a middle-aged man with COVID-19, enrolled during active disease.

The chain is built from TRBV30 and TRBJ1-3; 10 nucleotides line up with TRBD1. This CDR3 has 13 amino acids. CDR1 is GTSNPN, CDR2 SVGIG, per germline (reference sequence). V lost 6 bases, J lost 2 bases, and 1 base stayed unmatched. CDR3 sequence: CACGTGAGNTIYF. CDR3 DNA: TGTGCCTGCGGGACAGGGGCTGGAAACACCATATATTTT.

The gene calls are TRBV5-1 and TRBJ1-1; tentative D call: TRBD1 (5 bases). Germline V gene sequence: CDR1 SGHRS, CDR2 YFSETQ. The V and J ends lost 2 bases and 1 base respectively, with 9 bases between them. The CDR3 runs to 14 residues. This chain's CDR3 is CASSLDRTNTEAFF. CDR3 DNA: TGCGCCAGCAGCTTAGACAGAACGAACACTGAAGCTTTCTTT.

CDR3 in amino acids: CASSLGTPTSNEQFF. In DNA form, the CDR3 reads TGTGCCAGCAGCCTTGGGACACCCACATCCAATGAGCAGTTCTTC. The rearrangement links TRBV5-4 to TRBJ2-1; D is possibly TRBD1 (6 bases). The ends were cut back, 4 bases at V and 6 bases at J, with 17 bases in the middle. The CDR3 loop spans 15 amino acids. CDR1 SGHNT and CDR2 YYREEE come from the germline V gene (reference sequence).

This chain joins TRBV28 and TRBJ2-6; no clear D. Germline values: CDR1 MDHEN, CDR2 SYDVKM. The CDR3 spans 14 residues. V gave up 6 bases and J gave up 0 bases, with 6 bases separating them. CDR3 in DNA: TGTGCCAGCAGCTGGCTCTCTGGGGCCAACGTCCTGACTTTC. Translating gives CASSWLSGANVLTF.

The chain combines TRBV10-3 with TRBJ2-3; tentative D call: TRBD1 (6 bases). CDR3 length equals 14 residues. Per the germline V gene, CDR1 is ENHRY and CDR2 is SYGVKD. Trimming took 0 bases from V and 6 from J, leaving 10 bases between them. The CDR3 loop reads CAISESGASDTQYF. CDR3 sequence (DNA): TGTGCCATCAGTGAGTCGGGGGCATCCGATACGCAGTATTTT.

CDR3 amino acids: CASSSAGTGFSEQYF. The CDR3 bases are TGTGCCAGCAGCTCAGCCGGGACAGGGTTCTCGGAGCAGTACTTC. The chain is built from TRBV7-9 and TRBJ2-7; 9 bases line up with TRBD1. The CDR3 is 15 amino acids. Germline V gene data show CDR1 as SEHNR and CDR2 as FQNEAQ (reference sequence). V gave up 4 bases and J gave up 7 bases; unmatched junction bases: 11.

This clone has only one observation. V is TRBV5-1 and J is TRBJ2-3; TRBD2 aligns across 8 bases. The CDR3 is 19 residues long. V dropped 2 bases and J dropped 1; count of bases not matched to a gene: 15. Germline lookup yields CDR1 SGHRS and CDR2 YFSETQ. The CDR3 spells CASSLLADFTRGGTDTQYF. CDR3 sequence (DNA): TGCGCCAGCAGCTTACTAGCGGATTTCACGCGGGGGGGCACAGATACGCAGTATTTT.

The chain carries TRBV11-2 and TRBJ1-1, with 7 nucleotides matching TRBD1. The CDR3 covers 17 residues. Germline V gene data show CDR1 as SGHAT and CDR2 as FQNNGV. Germline trimming cut 0 bases from V and 4 bases from J; bases unmatched to any gene: 11. The CDR3 DNA follows: TGTGCCAGCAGCTTAGACACAGGGGTGCCATCGGGCACTGAAGCTTTCTTT. Encoded protein: CASSLDTGVPSGTEAFF. The full variable domain, in which reference TRBV11-2 and TRBJ1-1 provide the parts outside the CDR3, is EAGVAQSPRYKIIEKRQSVAFWCNPISGHATLYWYQQILGQGPKLLIQFQNNGVVDDSQLPKDRFSAERLKGVDSTLKIQPAKLEDSAVYLCASSLDTGVPSGTEAFFGQGTRLTVV.

V gene TRBV3-1 (or the pseudogene TRBV3-2) combines with J gene TRBJ2-3; 9 nucleotides agree with TRBD2. This CDR3 has 14 amino acids. CDR1 LGHDT and CDR2 YNNKEL come from the germline V gene (reference sequence). V was clipped by 6 bases and J by 3 bases; unmatched bases: 4. The CDR3 protein is CASRGGLATDTQYF. In nucleotides, the CDR3 is TGTGCCAGCAGGGGGGGACTAGCAACAGATACGCAGTATTTT.

The genes are TRBV5-4 and TRBJ2-3; 7 nucleotides line up with TRBD2. Germline CDR1 SGHNT, CDR2 YYREEE (reference sequence). The CDR3 spans 16 residues. V lost 4 bases, J lost 2 bases, and 10 bases stayed unmatched. In DNA form, the CDR3 reads TGTGCCAGCAGCCCCAGCGGCCAGCGGGACACAGATACGCAGTATTTT. As protein: CASSPSGQRDTDTQYF.

The chain combines TRBV6-1 with TRBJ2-7; a weak D match, TRBD2 (5 bases). This CDR3 contains 11 residues. The ends were cut back, 3 bases at V and 11 bases at J, with 11 bases in the middle. Per germline, CDR1 MNHNS and CDR2 SASEGT. The CDR3 loop reads CASSDGELEYF. CDR3 nucleotide sequence: TGTGCCAGCAGTGACGGGGAATTGGAGTACTTC.

V is TRBV6-6 and J is TRBJ1-3; a possible D gene is TRBD1 (5 bases). The V gene lost 5 bases and the J gene lost 6 bases, with 8 bases spanning the gap. This CDR3 region has 12 residues. Germline lookup yields CDR1 MNHNY and CDR2 SVGAGI (reference sequence). The DNA of the CDR3 is TGTGCCAGCAGTAGACAGTCAAACACCATATATTTT. Residues: CASSRQSNTIYF.

The V gene is TRBV12-3 or TRBV12-4, the J gene TRBJ1-4; no reliable D call. The CDR3 contains 12 residues. V shed 1 base and J shed 10 bases, with 7 bases lying between them. Here the CDR3 reads CASSLVTRKLFF. DNA for the CDR3: TGTGCCAGCAGTTTAGTAACGAGAAAACTGTTTTTT.

The chain recombines TRBV2 with TRBJ1-1; D gene ambiguous. Germline values: CDR1 SNHLY, CDR2 FYNNEI. With 6 bases removed from V and 1 base from J, the gap between germline ends came to 12 bases. This CDR3 contains 14 residues. The CDR3 sequence: CASSAGYSNTEAFF. The CDR3 coding sequence is TGTGCCAGCAGCGCAGGCTATTCGAACACTGAAGCTTTCTTT.

V gene TRBV18 combines with J gene TRBJ2-5; D gene uncertain. The CDR3 is 13 residues long. V lost 3 bases and J lost 2, with 7 bases in between. In germline, CDR1 is KGHSH, CDR2 LQKENI. The CDR3 DNA follows: TGTGCCAGCTCACCGGGCCGACAAGAGACCCAGTACTTC. Its translation: CASSPGRQETQYF.

The chain couples TRBV5-8 to TRBJ2-7, with no clear D. Per the germline V gene, CDR1 is SGHTS and CDR2 is YDEGEE. The V and J ends lost 2 bases and 8 bases respectively, with 20 bases between them. The CDR3 runs to 15 residues. The CDR3 reads CASSFPTVHPTKQYF. The CDR3 coding sequence is TGTGCCAGCAGCTTTCCTACAGTACACCCTACGAAGCAGTACTTC. The full variable domain, completed using reference TRBV5-8 and TRBJ2-7, is EAGVTQSPTHLIKTRGQQATLRCSPISGHTSVYWYQQALGLGLQFLLWYDEGEERNRGNFPPRFSGRQFPNYSSELNVNALELEDSALYLCASSFPTVHPTKQYFGPGTRLTVT.

The chain combines TRBV19 with TRBJ2-3; TRBD2 aligns across 15 bases. CDR3 length: 15 amino acids. Germline loops: CDR1 LNHDA, CDR2 SQIVND (reference sequence). V trimming: 5 bases; J trimming: 6 bases; junction bases outside the gene matches: 3. CDR3 nucleotide sequence: TGTGCCAGTAGTGTGGGACTAGCGGGAGGCGATACGCAGTATTTT. Translated, it gives CASSVGLAGGDTQYF. Full variable domain (missing parts from reference TRBV19 and TRBJ2-3): DGGITQSPKYLFRKEGQNVTLSCEQNLNHDAMYWYRQDPGQGLRLIYYSQIVNDFQKGDIAEGYSVSREKKESFPLTVTSAQKNPTAFYLCASSVGLAGGDTQYFGPGTRLTVL.

The CDR3 DNA reads as TGTGCCAGCTCAAGGGGACAGGGGTTTACTGAAAAACTGTTTTTT. It specifies CASSRGQGFTEKLFF. The chain combines TRBV18 with TRBJ1-4, with 10 bases identical to TRBD1. This CDR3 region has 15 residues. Trimming took 5 bases from V and 7 from J; bases not matched to a gene: 7. CDR1 and CDR2 from the germline V gene are KGHSH and LQKENI.